The next 23 T cell receptor beta chains were all read from a single sample in a study of CD8 T cells in ankylosing spondylitis. Study-level findings and limits: Typical of ankylosing spondylitis blood, it appeared, was a TCR beta motif of fewer than 10 highly homologous variants.

These receptors lack a known antigen. TCRdb fed the 5' RACE reads into MiXCR, producing one record per CDR3 protein. The sample yields 670,000 or so distinct CDR3 sequences, 19% seen once. Sequencing was done on a sample of blood, either unsorted or a sorted T cell fraction (not recorded which). The source is a male donor with ankylosing spondylitis.

The chain carries TRBV28 and TRBJ2-7; D might be TRBD1 (6 bases). The CDR3 runs 15 residues. Germline V lookup: CDR1 MDHEN, CDR2 SYDVKM. V lost 4 bases and J lost 2, with 15 bases in between. In nucleotides, the CDR3 is TGTGCCAGCAGTTCCCCCAGGGACATAGCCTACGAGCAGTACTTC. Encoded protein: CASSSPRDIAYEQYF.

The chain carries TRBV4-1 and TRBJ2-7; D possibly corresponds to TRBD1 (5 bases). Per the germline V gene, CDR1 is MGHRA and CDR2 is YSYEKL. The CDR3 totals 15 residues. Trimming shortened V by 2 bases and J by 2 bases, and 13 bases separated the two germline ends. In DNA form, the CDR3 reads TGCGCCAGCAGCCAAAGTGGTGACAGCACCTACGAGCAGTACTTC. Encoded protein: CASSQSGDSTYEQYF.

The J gene is TRBJ2-1, the V gene TRBV28, with 7 bases lining up with TRBD2. V lost 3 bases to trimming and J lost 8 bases; unmatched junction nucleotides: 7. CDR1 is MDHEN and CDR2 is SYDVKM in the germline V gene. This CDR3 contains 14 residues. CDR3 region: CASSFSGIGDEQFF. CDR3 bases: TGTGCCAGCAGTTTCAGCGGGATAGGCGATGAGCAGTTCTTC.

The CDR3 spells CATAYGQGNSYTQYF. The CDR3 nucleotides are TGTGCCACAGCTTACGGACAGGGTAATTCGTATACGCAGTATTTT. The rearrangement uses TRBV24-1 and TRBJ2-3; 8 positions agree with TRBD1. Germline CDR1 is KGHDR and CDR2 is SFDVKD. V shed 10 bases, J shed 7 bases, and the junction held 15 bases outside the gene matches. The CDR3 has 15 amino acids.

This clonotype occurred a few times. The gene calls are TRBV5-1 and TRBJ2-7, with D hard to call. V gave up 2 bases and J gave up 7 bases, with 10 bases separating them. The CDR3 totals 12 residues. Germline V gene sequence: CDR1 SGHRS, CDR2 YFSETQ. The CDR3 here is CASSLRVGEQYF. CDR3 in DNA: TGCGCCAGCAGCTTACGAGTGGGTGAGCAGTACTTC.

The genes are TRBV2 and TRBJ1-1, with a weak D call TRBD1 (6 bases). V shed 8 bases and J shed 5 bases, with 12 bases lying between them. The CDR3 totals 12 residues. Germline V gives CDR1 SNHLY, CDR2 FYNNEI. The CDR3 region is CASQVRGTEAFF. The CDR3 nucleotides read TGTGCCAGCCAGGTCAGGGGAACTGAAGCTTTCTTT.

This clonotype was seen a handful of times. The rearrangement links TRBV20-1 to TRBJ1-2; D is undetermined. Trimming shortened V by 3 bases and J by 11 bases, and 22 bases separated the two germline ends. Germline V CDR1 and CDR2: DFQATT, SNEGSKA (reference sequence). This CDR3 comprises 14 residues. This chain's CDR3 is CSASDEAPPRWYTF. CDR3 nucleotides: TGCAGTGCTAGCGACGAGGCCCCACCCCGATGGTACACCTTC.

This clonotype has only a few counts. The CDR3 loop reads CSVGTGGSTEAFF. As DNA, the CDR3 is TGCAGCGTCGGGACAGGGGGCAGTACTGAAGCTTTCTTT. V and J are TRBV29-1 and TRBJ1-1; 12 positions match TRBD1. CDR1 SQVTM and CDR2 ANQGSEA come from the germline V gene. The CDR3 sequence is 13 residues long. V gave up 6 bases and J gave up 5 bases; unmatched junction bases: 4.

The table lists this clonotype with a few counts. The chain couples TRBV11-2 to TRBJ2-5; 8 bases map to TRBD2. CDR3 length: 13 residues. The V gene end was trimmed by 6 bases and the J gene end by 4 bases; junction bases not matched to a gene: 4. The germline V gene encodes CDR1 SGHAT and CDR2 FQNNGV. Written as DNA, the CDR3 is TGTGCCAGCAGGCCGGGGGGGCGAGAGACCCAGTACTTC. This encodes CASRPGGRETQYF. The whole variable domain, remainder taken from reference TRBV11-2 and TRBJ2-5, is EAGVAQSPRYKIIEKRQSVAFWCNPISGHATLYWYQQILGQGPKLLIQFQNNGVVDDSQLPKDRFSAERLKGVDSTLKIQPAKLEDSAVYLCASRPGGRETQYFGPGTRLLVL.

This clonotype was detected ten times or more. The CDR3 DNA reads TGTGCCAGCAGCCCCCCTAGCACAGATACGCAGTATTTT. Its translation: CASSPPSTDTQYF. The V and J genes are TRBV18 and TRBJ2-3; D is uncertain. This CDR3 has 13 residues. V was trimmed by 8 bases and J by 0 bases, leaving 9 bases between them. Germline V CDR1 and CDR2: KGHSH, LQKENI.

This clonotype was observed at least ten times. The V and J genes are TRBV21-1 and TRBJ2-5; TRBD2, the table's D call, was not compared with the DNA. TRBV21-1 counts as a pseudogene. This CDR3 has 14 residues. CDR3 protein: CASSRLAGEETQYF. The CDR3 coding sequence is TGTGCCAGCAGCAGACTAGCGGGAGAAGAGACCCAGTACTTC.

This clonotype was observed a few times. V is TRBV5-1 and J is TRBJ2-3; TRBD1 aligns across 8 bases. The CDR3 is 15 residues long. V dropped 0 bases and J dropped 3; count of bases not matched to a gene: 3. The germline CDR1 and CDR2 sequences are SGHRS and YFSETQ. As DNA, the CDR3 is TGCGCCAGCAGCTTGGATGACAGGGGAACAGATACGCAGTATTTT. It codes for CASSLDDRGTDTQYF.

This clonotype was counted a few times. This rearrangement joins TRBV6-1 to TRBJ1-2; D is possibly TRBD1 (6 bases). This CDR3 is built from 14 residues. Trimming stripped 8 bases from V and 4 bases from J, with 17 bases between. CDR1 MNHNS and CDR2 SASEGT come from the germline V gene. In nucleotides, the CDR3 is TGTGCCAGCCGAAGCCAACAGGGTTTCTATGGCTACACCTTC. Residues: CASRSQQGFYGYTF.

This chain uses TRBV18 with TRBJ2-2; D remains ambiguous. Germline V gene data show CDR1 as KGHSH and CDR2 as LQKENI. V was cut by 4 bases and J by 6 bases, with 12 bases left in between. CDR3 length equals 14 residues. CDR3 nucleotides: TGTGCCAGCTCACGGGATCCGAATGCCGGGGAGCTGTTTTTT. Protein sequence: CASSRDPNAGELFF. Drawing the rest from reference TRBV18 and TRBJ2-2, the complete variable domain is NAGVMQNPRHLVRRRGQEARLRCSPMKGHSHVYWYRQLPEEGLKFMVYLQKENIIDESGMPKERFSAEFPKEGPSILRIQQVVRGDSAAYFCASSRDPNAGELFFGEGSRLTVL.

This clonotype has a count of ten or more. The rearrangement uses TRBV4-1 and TRBJ2-7; TRBD1 agrees at 9 bases. The germline V gene has CDR1 MGHRA and CDR2 YSYEKL. The CDR3 loop spans 14 amino acids. V lost 4 bases to trimming and J lost 1 base; unmatched junction nucleotides: 2. The CDR3 DNA reads TGCGCCAGCAGCCGGGACAGGGTTTCCTACGAGCAGTACTTC. Its translation is CASSRDRVSYEQYF.

The chain carries TRBV7-8 and TRBJ2-1; TRBD1 is a possible D gene (5 bases). The CDR3 runs to 12 residues. V gave up 4 bases and J gave up 9 bases, with 10 bases separating them. Per germline, CDR1 SGHVS and CDR2 FQNEAQ. This chain's CDR3 is CASSSPGFEQFF. In nucleotides, the CDR3 is TGTGCCAGCAGCTCGCCAGGGTTTGAGCAGTTCTTC.

The gene calls are TRBV10-1 and TRBJ2-1; 10 bases are shared with TRBD1. Germline values: CDR1 WNHNN, CDR2 SYGVQD (reference sequence). Losses at the gene ends were 8 bases for V and 4 bases for J; bases not matched to a gene: 8. The CDR3 is made up of 15 amino acids. CDR3 loop: CASGDRGAGYNEQFF. The DNA of the CDR3 is TGCGCCAGCGGGGACAGGGGCGCGGGTTACAATGAGCAGTTCTTC.

The chain has TRBV7-9 and TRBJ2-7; 8 bases map to TRBD1. This CDR3 spans 15 amino acids. V shed 5 bases and J 5 bases; nucleotides not matched to a gene: 11. Germline V lookup: CDR1 SEHNR, CDR2 FQNEAQ (reference sequence). For the CDR3, the DNA is TGTGCCAGCAGCGTCCTAGGACAGGGTCTGAACGAGCAGTACTTC. As protein: CASSVLGQGLNEQYF.

A few counts support this clonotype. J is TRBJ1-1 and V is TRBV19; 9 bases line up with TRBD1. The CDR3 consists of 14 residues. Germline assignment: CDR1 LNHDA and CDR2 SQIVND (reference sequence). Trimming cost V 5 bases and J 3 bases; bases outside gene matches: 4. CDR3 nucleotide sequence: TGTGCCAGTAGTCCACAGGGGGCGTACACTGAAGCTTTCTTT. Translating gives CASSPQGAYTEAFF.

The chain couples TRBV7-3 to TRBJ2-3; the D gene is possibly TRBD2 (6 bases). Deletions cut 4 bases from V and 1 base from J, with 15 bases between. The CDR3 runs to 16 residues. Germline V gene lookup returns CDR1 SGHTA and CDR2 FQGTGA. The DNA of the CDR3 is TGTGCCAGCAGCTCCGGGGACTCCAGGCGCACAGATACGCAGTATTTT. Translation: CASSSGDSRRTDTQYF.

The CDR3 bases are TGTGCCAGCAGCAAAGGAGGAGGGGCAGGGACCAAAAACATTCAGTACTTC. It specifies CASSKGGGAGTKNIQYF. V usage is TRBV21-1 and J usage is TRBJ2-4; the DNA was not compared with TRBD1, the D call given in the table. TRBV21-1 is a recognized pseudogene. The CDR3 sequence is 17 residues long.

This clonotype was observed a handful of times. The CDR3 reads CASSRSGTDLLTDTQYF. CDR3 nucleotide sequence: TGTGCCAGCAGCCGCAGCGGGACTGACCTACTCACAGATACGCAGTATTTT. The chain couples TRBV7-2 to TRBJ2-3, with 7 nucleotides matching TRBD2. The CDR3 contains 17 residues. Germline V gives CDR1 SGHTA, CDR2 FQGNSA. J gave up 2 bases and V 5 bases, and 13 bases lay outside the gene matches.

This clonotype was recorded a few times. The rearrangement joins TRBV9 to TRBJ2-3; D call uncertain. The germline V gene has CDR1 SGDLS and CDR2 YYNGEE. The V end lost 4 bases, the J end lost 2 bases, and 11 bases lay between the germline ends. The CDR3 has 14 residues. The DNA of the CDR3 is TGTGCCAGCAGCCCACCCCCCTACACAGATACGCAGTATTTT. The encoded protein is CASSPPPYTDTQYF.